These 32 T cell receptor beta chains originate from one sample sequenced in a study of cytomegalovirus exposure and HLA in healthy donors. PCR primers comprised 60 Vbeta and 13 Jbeta primers. The protocol was immunoSEQ multiplex PCR, while the TCRdb copy is restricted to in-frame clones and leaves out a portion. The sample has some 120,000 clones, around 82% seen once. Specimen: PBMCs. These receptors were taken from a female donor in good health and CMV-seronegative.

This clone has a handful of counts. The rearrangement links TRBV29-1 to TRBJ1-2; D is unclear. Germline V lookup: CDR1 SQVTM, CDR2 ANQGSEA. There are 11 residues in the CDR3. The V end lost 6 bases, the J end lost 0 bases, and 5 bases lay between the germline ends. The DNA for the CDR3 is TGCAGCGTGACTGCTAACTATGGCTACACCTTC. It codes for CSVTANYGYTF.

The chain is built from TRBV9 and TRBJ2-6, with D possibly being TRBD1 (5 bases). The CDR3 contains 19 residues. The V gene lost 4 bases and the J gene lost 2 bases, with 22 bases spanning the gap. Per the germline V gene, CDR1 is SGDLS and CDR2 is YYNGEE. The CDR3 is CASSKSTDTYPPGANVLTF. CDR3 nucleotide sequence: TGTGCCAGCAGCAAATCCACGGACACTTACCCCCCTGGGGCCAACGTCCTGACTTTC. The whole variable domain, remainder taken from reference TRBV9 and TRBJ2-6, is DSGVTQTPKHLITATGQRVTLRCSPRSGDLSVYWYQQSLDQGLQFLIQYYNGEERAKGNILERFSAQQFPDLHSELNLSSLELGDSALYFCASSKSTDTYPPGANVLTFGAGSRLTVL.

This clone was detected only a few times. The chain carries TRBV10-3 and TRBJ1-1; possibly TRBD1 for D (5 bases). Germline CDR1 ENHRY, CDR2 SYGVKD. The V and J ends lost 6 bases and 1 base respectively, with 12 bases between them. This CDR3 has 14 amino acids. CDR3: CAISVRATNTEAFF. The CDR3 DNA is TGTGCCATCAGCGTCAGGGCGACGAACACTGAAGCTTTCTTT.

A note on this clone: One end of the junction varies from germline; a read error may be responsible. The rearrangement links TRBV7-7 to TRBJ2-5, with 10 nucleotides matching TRBD2. The CDR3 is 14 residues long. Germline-derived CDR1 and CDR2 are SSHAT and FNYEAQ (reference sequence). The CDR3 nucleotides read TGTGCTAGCAGCCGACTAGCGGGCCAAGAGACCCAGTACTTC. Translation gives CASSRLAGQETQYF.

J is TRBJ1-5 and V is TRBV15; 11 bases fit TRBD1. V shed 5 bases and J 3 bases; nucleotides not matched to a gene: 3. The CDR3 loop spans 15 amino acids. Germline-derived CDR1 and CDR2 are LNHNV and YYDKDF (reference sequence). The CDR3 nucleotides read TGTGCCACCAGCTGGGACAGGGGGGCCAATCAGCCCCAGCATTTT. As protein: CATSWDRGANQPQHF.

The gene calls are TRBV6-1 and TRBJ1-4; 9 bases are a match to TRBD1. This CDR3 spans 15 amino acids. CDR1 and CDR2 from the germline V gene are MNHNS and SASEGT. The ends lost 7 bases at V and 4 bases at J; junction bases unmatched: 7. The CDR3 reads CASTPGTGYNEKLFF. Here the CDR3 DNA reads TGTGCCAGCACCCCAGGGACAGGGTATAATGAAAAACTGTTTTTT.

This clone was seen just once. The chain combines TRBV19 with TRBJ1-5; TRBD1 is a possible D gene (6 bases). The V end was cut by 7 bases, the J end by 10 bases, with 20 bases between. Germline CDR1 reads LNHDA; CDR2 reads SQIVND (reference sequence). The CDR3 sequence is 14 residues long. The CDR3 is CASTPGGAVGPQHF. The CDR3 DNA is TGTGCCAGTACCCCGGGGGGGGCCGTAGGACCCCAGCATTTT.

This clone was counted only a few times. The chain uses TRBV25-1 and TRBJ1-1; possible D gene TRBD1, 5 bases. The ends were cut back, 4 bases at V and 4 bases at J, with 10 bases in the middle. The CDR3 extends over 13 amino acids. The germline CDR1 and CDR2 sequences are MGHDK and SYGVNS. As DNA, the CDR3 is TGTGCCAGCAGTGTGGGGGGACTCACTGAAGCTTTCTTT. Amino acids: CASSVGGLTEAFF.

This clone was picked up a small number of times. This chain connects TRBV7-9 to TRBJ2-7; the D gene is possibly TRBD1 (5 bases). The germline V gene encodes CDR1 SEHNR and CDR2 FQNEAQ (reference sequence). The germline V and J ends were trimmed by 5 bases and 4 bases, with 9 bases remaining between them. The CDR3 loop spans 12 amino acids. This CDR3 is CASSLQAYEQYF. As DNA, the CDR3 is TGTGCCAGCAGCCTACAGGCTTACGAGCAGTACTTC.

This rearrangement joins TRBV7-3 to TRBJ1-1; D is perhaps TRBD1 (6 bases). This CDR3 has 14 residues. CDR1 is SGHTA and CDR2 is FQGTGA in the germline V gene. Trimming cost V 5 bases and J 1 base, with 11 bases left between them. The CDR3 is CASSIRGGNTEAFF. The DNA of the CDR3 is TGTGCCAGCAGCATCAGGGGTGGGAACACTGAAGCTTTCTTT. The full variable domain, in which reference TRBV7-3 and TRBJ1-1 provide the parts outside the CDR3, is GAGVSQTPSNKVTEKGKYVELRCDPISGHTALYWYRQSLGQGPEFLIYFQGTGAADDSGLPNDRFFAVRPEGSVSTLKIQRTERGDSAVYLCASSIRGGNTEAFFGQGTRLTVV.

This chain links TRBV12-5 with TRBJ1-5; 8 nucleotides agree with TRBD1. Trimming cost V 7 bases and J 5 bases; bases outside gene matches: 7. This CDR3 region has 14 residues. CDR1 is LGHNT and CDR2 is FRNRAP in the germline V gene. CDR3 sequence (DNA): TGTGCTAGTGAGGTAGGACAGGGATATCAGCCCCAGCATTTT. Translating it yields CASEVGQGYQPQHF.

The chain has TRBV10-3 and TRBJ2-7, with unresolved D. The CDR3 spans 14 residues. V gave up 6 bases and J gave up 0 bases, with 12 bases separating them. CDR1 and CDR2 (germline): ENHRY, SYGVKD. This CDR3 is CAISRGGSSYEQYF. For the CDR3, the DNA is TGTGCCATCAGCCGAGGTGGTAGCTCCTACGAGCAGTACTTC.

This clone was observed a handful of times. This chain links TRBV9 with TRBJ1-3; possible D gene TRBD1, 6 bases. The V and J ends lost 0 bases and 9 bases respectively, with 13 bases between them. The germline CDR1 and CDR2 sequences are SGDLS and YYNGEE. The CDR3 covers 14 residues. This CDR3 reads CASSVDRARGTIYF. The CDR3 DNA follows: TGTGCCAGCAGCGTAGACAGGGCCCGAGGCACCATATATTTT. Looking up the rest from reference TRBV9 and TRBJ1-3 gives the full variable domain: DSGVTQTPKHLITATGQRVTLRCSPRSGDLSVYWYQQSLDQGLQFLIQYYNGEERAKGNILERFSAQQFPDLHSELNLSSLELGDSALYFCASSVDRARGTIYFGEGSWLTVV.

The rearrangement links TRBV5-1 to TRBJ2-1; 10 positions match TRBD2. The CDR3 sequence is 15 residues long. Trimming cost V 6 bases and J 6 bases; bases outside gene matches: 9. CDR1 and CDR2 from the germline V gene are SGHRS and YFSETQ. The CDR3 loop is CASTPSGSVGNEQFF. The CDR3 DNA is TGCGCCAGCACGCCTAGCGGGAGTGTGGGCAATGAGCAGTTCTTC.

The V call is TRBV2, the J call TRBJ2-5; D unclear. Germline CDR1 reads SNHLY; CDR2 reads FYNNEI. The CDR3 runs to 11 residues. Trimming shortened V by 9 bases and J by 3 bases, and 8 bases separated the two germline ends. CDR3 sequence reads: CASRPEETQYF. CDR3 coding DNA: TGTGCCAGTCGTCCCGAAGAGACCCAGTACTTC.

The chain employs TRBV19 and TRBJ2-3; 8 positions match TRBD2. Germline CDR1 and CDR2: LNHDA and SQIVND (reference sequence). Unmatched junction bases numbered 8, after V lost 7 bases and J lost 5 bases. The CDR3 has 14 amino acids. The CDR3 reads CASTAAGEVDTQYF. Written as DNA, the CDR3 is TGTGCCAGTACTGCAGCGGGAGAGGTAGATACGCAGTATTTT.

The chain combines TRBV29-1 with TRBJ2-1; 7 bases are a match to TRBD2. This CDR3 has 15 residues. The ends lost 4 bases at V and 1 base at J; junction bases unmatched: 7. Germline V gene data show CDR1 as SQVTM and CDR2 as ANQGSEA. The CDR3 spells CSVGGGRLSYNEQFF. Written as DNA, the CDR3 is TGCAGCGTTGGAGGCGGGAGATTGTCCTACAATGAGCAGTTCTTC.

J is TRBJ2-5 and V is TRBV2; D remains ambiguous. Deletions cut 4 bases from V and 1 base from J, with 13 bases between. The CDR3 covers 15 residues. Germline CDR1 SNHLY, CDR2 FYNNEI. CDR3 sequence reads: CASSAQGVSQETQYF. Written as DNA, the CDR3 is TGTGCCAGCAGTGCCCAAGGAGTCTCCCAAGAGACCCAGTACTTC.

The genes are TRBV29-1 and TRBJ1-2; 8 nucleotides line up with TRBD1. J was trimmed by 2 bases and V by 4 bases; bases with no gene match: 9. CDR3 length: 15 amino acids. Germline CDR1 reads SQVTM; CDR2 reads ANQGSEA. CDR3 in DNA: TGCAGCGTTGGACAGGGGATCTTCGACAACTATGGCTACACCTTC. It specifies CSVGQGIFDNYGYTF.

This sequence joins TRBV6-1 and TRBJ1-4; D not certain. Germline V gene lookup returns CDR1 MNHNS and CDR2 SASEGT. Trimming took off 3 bases at V and 7 bases at J, with 18 bases between the two ends. The CDR3 extends over 16 amino acids. The CDR3 spells CASSELLGVGSEKLFF. CDR3 coding DNA: TGTGCCAGCAGTGAGCTCCTCGGGGTTGGAAGTGAAAAACTGTTTTTT.

V usage is TRBV30 and J usage is TRBJ1-5; D is unresolved. Trimming stripped 5 bases from V and 3 bases from J, with 8 bases between. The CDR3 is 12 amino acids. Germline CDR1 reads GTSNPN; CDR2 reads SVGIG (reference sequence). This chain's CDR3 is CAWAGDNQPQHF. In DNA form, the CDR3 reads TGTGCCTGGGCGGGTGACAATCAGCCCCAGCATTTT.

A few counts support this clone. The chain has TRBV6-5 and TRBJ2-3; the D is unclear. The CDR3 consists of 13 residues. The V and J ends lost 2 bases and 7 bases respectively, with 10 bases between them. Germline loops: CDR1 MNHEY, CDR2 SVGAGI. The CDR3 protein is CASSYGSRYTQYF. The CDR3 DNA is TGTGCCAGCAGTTACGGCAGCAGGTATACGCAGTATTTT.

V is TRBV9 and J is TRBJ2-7; D is possibly TRBD2 (7 bases). This CDR3 is built from 15 residues. V was trimmed by 3 bases and J by 2 bases, leaving 15 bases between them. Germline V gene lookup returns CDR1 SGDLS and CDR2 YYNGEE. The CDR3 region is CASSAGSGGTYEQYF. CDR3 coding DNA: TGTGCCAGCAGCGCGGGGTCGGGGGGCACCTACGAGCAGTACTTC. Complete variable domain (other parts from reference TRBV9 and TRBJ2-7): DSGVTQTPKHLITATGQRVTLRCSPRSGDLSVYWYQQSLDQGLQFLIQYYNGEERAKGNILERFSAQQFPDLHSELNLSSLELGDSALYFCASSAGSGGTYEQYFGPGTRLTVT.

V usage is TRBV9 and J usage is TRBJ1-2, with a weak D call TRBD1 (6 bases). The germline V gene encodes CDR1 SGDLS and CDR2 YYNGEE. The CDR3 extends over 15 amino acids. Trimming stripped 4 bases from V and 2 bases from J, with 15 bases between. Here the CDR3 reads CASSSRGGANYGYTF. DNA for the CDR3: TGTGCCAGCAGCTCCCGGGGGGGGGCGAACTATGGCTACACCTTC.

In this sample, this clone turned up a few times. This sequence joins TRBV11-3 and TRBJ2-1; the match to TRBD2 covers 16 bases. Trimming took 4 bases from V and 8 from J; bases not matched to a gene: 5. The germline gives CDR1 SGHNT, CDR2 YENEEA. This CDR3 spans 16 amino acids. CDR3 in amino acids: CASSSGTSGRVDEQFF. The DNA for the CDR3 is TGTGCCAGCAGCTCCGGGACTAGCGGGAGGGTGGATGAGCAGTTCTTC. Complete variable domain (other parts from reference TRBV11-3 and TRBJ2-1): EAGVVQSPRYKIIEKKQPVAFWCNPISGHNTLYWYLQNLGQGPELLIRYENEEAVDDSQLPKDRFSAERLKGVDSTLKIQPAELGDSAVYLCASSSGTSGRVDEQFFGPGTRLTVL.

The chain employs TRBV4-2 and TRBJ2-4, with a weak D call TRBD2 (6 bases). V lost 0 bases to trimming and J lost 12 bases, with 12 bases between them. This CDR3 is built from 13 residues. CDR1 is LGHNA, CDR2 YNFKEQ, per germline. The CDR3 region is CASSQDRTTSQYF. DNA of the CDR3: TGTGCCAGCAGCCAAGACAGGACTACGAGTCAGTACTTC.

This clone has a single count. The genes are TRBV7-9 and TRBJ2-7; D is possibly TRBD2 (6 bases). The V end lost 2 bases, the J end lost 4 bases, and 12 bases lay between the germline ends. This CDR3 spans 14 amino acids. Per germline, CDR1 SEHNR and CDR2 FQNEAQ (reference sequence). The CDR3 sequence: CASSLQGLTYEQYF. The DNA of the CDR3 is TGTGCCAGCAGCTTACAGGGACTGACTTACGAGCAGTACTTC.

The chain is built from TRBV4-1 and TRBJ1-4; perhaps TRBD1 as D (5 bases). This CDR3 region has 15 residues. The germline V gene encodes CDR1 MGHRA and CDR2 YSYEKL. Deletions cut 2 bases from V and 3 bases from J, with 10 bases between. CDR3 coding DNA: TGCGCCAGCAGCCAAAACGGGGGAGCTAATGAAAAACTGTTTTTT. Protein product: CASSQNGGANEKLFF.

V usage is TRBV19 and J usage is TRBJ1-5; weak D call: TRBD1 (6 bases). CDR3 length: 13 amino acids. Germline V CDR1 and CDR2: LNHDA, SQIVND (reference sequence). The V and J ends lost 3 bases and 8 bases respectively, with 11 bases between them. CDR3 DNA: TGTGCCAGTAGTATGGACAGTTTGGAGCCCCAGCATTTT. Its translation: CASSMDSLEPQHF.

The rearrangement uses TRBV5-1 and TRBJ2-1; 9 bases fit TRBD2. The CDR3 loop spans 16 amino acids. V shed 0 bases and J 6 bases; nucleotides not matched to a gene: 7. The germline V gene has CDR1 SGHRS and CDR2 YFSETQ. CDR3 nucleotides: TGCGCCAGCAGCTTGGTGGGGACTAGCATGATCAATGAGCAGTTCTTC. Protein sequence: CASSLVGTSMINEQFF.

This sequence joins TRBV28 and TRBJ2-5; 7 nucleotides line up with TRBD1. J lost 4 bases, V lost 3 bases, and 8 bases had no gene match. Germline CDR1 reads MDHEN; CDR2 reads SYDVKM. This CDR3 comprises 15 residues. This CDR3 is CASSLLQGLRETQYF. The CDR3 DNA follows: TGTGCCAGCAGTTTGTTACAGGGGCTTCGAGAGACCCAGTACTTC.

The chain uses TRBV28 and TRBJ1-5; a weak D match, TRBD1 (5 bases). From germline, CDR1 is MDHEN and CDR2 SYDVKM. Trimming removed 8 bases at V and 1 base at J, with 9 bases between. This CDR3 region has 13 residues. The CDR3 bases are TGTGCCAGCGCGGGGCGAAGCAATCAGCCCCAGCATTTT. It codes for CASAGRSNQPQHF.